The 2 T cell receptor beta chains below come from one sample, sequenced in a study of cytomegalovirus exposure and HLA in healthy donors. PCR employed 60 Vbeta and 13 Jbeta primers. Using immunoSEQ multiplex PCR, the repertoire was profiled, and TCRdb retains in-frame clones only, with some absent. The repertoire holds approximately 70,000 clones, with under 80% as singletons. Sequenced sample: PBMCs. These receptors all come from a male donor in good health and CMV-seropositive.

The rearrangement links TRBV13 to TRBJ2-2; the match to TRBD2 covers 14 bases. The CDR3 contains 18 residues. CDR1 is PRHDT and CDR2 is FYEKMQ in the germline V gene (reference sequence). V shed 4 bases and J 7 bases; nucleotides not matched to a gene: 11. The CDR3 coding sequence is TGTGCCAGCAGCTGGACGCGACTAGCGGGGGGGCATAGCGGGGAGCTGTTTTTT. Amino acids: CASSWTRLAGGHSGELFF.

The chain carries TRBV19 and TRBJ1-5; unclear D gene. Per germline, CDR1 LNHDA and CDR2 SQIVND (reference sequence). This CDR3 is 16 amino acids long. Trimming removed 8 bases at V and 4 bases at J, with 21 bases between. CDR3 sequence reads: CASRPGDRGSNQPQHF. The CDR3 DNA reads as TGTGCCAGTCGTCCCGGGGATCGGGGATCAAATCAGCCCCAGCATTTT.